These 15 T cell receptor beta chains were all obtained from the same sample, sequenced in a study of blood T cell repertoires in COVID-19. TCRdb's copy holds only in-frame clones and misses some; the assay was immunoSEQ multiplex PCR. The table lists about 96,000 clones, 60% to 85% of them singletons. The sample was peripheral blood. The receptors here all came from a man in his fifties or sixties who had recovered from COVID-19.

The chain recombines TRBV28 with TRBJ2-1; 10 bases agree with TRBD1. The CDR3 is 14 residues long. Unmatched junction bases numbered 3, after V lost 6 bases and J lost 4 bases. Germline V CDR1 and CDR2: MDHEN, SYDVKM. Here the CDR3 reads CASRPGQGYNEQFF. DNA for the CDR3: TGTGCCAGCAGACCGGGACAGGGGTACAATGAGCAGTTCTTC.

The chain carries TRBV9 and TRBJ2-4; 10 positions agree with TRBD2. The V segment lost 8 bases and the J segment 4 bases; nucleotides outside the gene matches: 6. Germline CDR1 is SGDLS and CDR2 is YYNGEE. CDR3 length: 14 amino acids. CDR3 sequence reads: CASSSGGPKNIQYF. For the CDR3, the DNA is TGTGCCAGTTCTAGCGGGGGCCCTAAAAACATTCAGTACTTC.

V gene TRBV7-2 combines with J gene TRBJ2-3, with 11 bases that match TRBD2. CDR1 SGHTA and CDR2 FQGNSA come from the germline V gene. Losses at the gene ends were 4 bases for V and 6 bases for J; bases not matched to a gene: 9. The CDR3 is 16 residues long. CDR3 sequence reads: CASSSRLAGIVDTQYF. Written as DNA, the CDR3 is TGTGCCAGCAGCTCGAGACTAGCGGGAATTGTGGATACGCAGTATTTT.

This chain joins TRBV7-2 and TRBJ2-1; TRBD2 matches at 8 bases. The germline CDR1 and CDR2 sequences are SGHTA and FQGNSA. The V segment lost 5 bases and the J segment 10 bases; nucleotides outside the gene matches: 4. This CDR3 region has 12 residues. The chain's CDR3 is CASSGAGVEQFF. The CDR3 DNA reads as TGTGCCAGCAGCGGAGCGGGAGTAGAGCAGTTCTTC.

The CDR3 nucleotides are TGTGCCAGCAGTGGGACCGGGACAGGGTTACCTAGCAATCAGCCCCAGCATTTT. Translating it yields CASSGTGTGLPSNQPQHF. The J gene is TRBJ1-5, the V gene TRBV25-1; 9 bases line up with TRBD1. CDR3 length: 18 amino acids. In germline, CDR1 is MGHDK, CDR2 SYGVNS. The V and J ends lost 4 bases and 0 bases, in that order; junction bases with no gene match: 10. Full variable domain (outside the CDR3, taken from reference TRBV25-1 and TRBJ1-5): EADIYQTPRYLVIGTGKKITLECSQTMGHDKMYWYQQDPGMELHLIHYSYGVNSTEKGDLSSESTVSRIRTEHFPLTLESARPSHTSQYLCASSGTGTGLPSNQPQHFGDGTRLSIL.

CDR3 coding DNA: TGTGCCAGCAGCTTGCAAGGGGCTCTCTATGGCTACACCTTC. Translated: CASSLQGALYGYTF. This rearrangement joins TRBV7-2 to TRBJ1-2, with D possibly being TRBD1 (5 bases). V shed 3 bases and J shed 4 bases, with 12 bases lying between them. This CDR3 region has 14 residues. Germline lookup yields CDR1 SGHTA and CDR2 FQGNSA.

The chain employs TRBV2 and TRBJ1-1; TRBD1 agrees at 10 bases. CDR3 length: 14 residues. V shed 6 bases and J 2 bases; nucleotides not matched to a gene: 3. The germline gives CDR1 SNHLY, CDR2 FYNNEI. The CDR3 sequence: CASRATGGNTEAFF. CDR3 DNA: TGTGCCAGCAGAGCGACAGGGGGCAACACTGAAGCTTTCTTT. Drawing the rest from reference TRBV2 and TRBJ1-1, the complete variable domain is EPEVTQTPSHQVTQMGQEVILRCVPISNHLYFYWYRQILGQKVEFLVSFYNNEISEKSEIFDDQFSVERPDGSNFTLKIRSTKLEDSAMYFCASRATGGNTEAFFGQGTRLTVV.

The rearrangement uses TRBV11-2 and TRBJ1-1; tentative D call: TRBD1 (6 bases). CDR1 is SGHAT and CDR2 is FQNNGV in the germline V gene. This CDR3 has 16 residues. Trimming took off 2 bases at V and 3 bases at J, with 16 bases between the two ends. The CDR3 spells CASSLRDKVGYTEAFF. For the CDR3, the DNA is TGTGCCAGCAGCTTACGGGACAAGGTGGGGTACACTGAAGCTTTCTTT.

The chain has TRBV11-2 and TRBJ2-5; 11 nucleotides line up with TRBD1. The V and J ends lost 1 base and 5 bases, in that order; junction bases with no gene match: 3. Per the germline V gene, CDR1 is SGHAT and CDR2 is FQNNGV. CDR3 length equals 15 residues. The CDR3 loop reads CASSLGGQGDETQYF. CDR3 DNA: TGTGCCAGCAGCTTAGGGGGACAGGGGGATGAGACCCAGTACTTC.

CDR3 residues: CASSIWEVPPAEDRNTGELFF. DNA for the CDR3: TGTGCCAGTAGTATATGGGAGGTACCCCCGGCCGAAGACAGGAACACCGGGGAGCTGTTTTTT. The V call is TRBV19, the J call TRBJ2-2, with D possibly being TRBD2 (6 bases). Trimming took 2 bases from V and 1 from J, leaving 26 bases between them. The CDR3 loop spans 21 amino acids. Looked up from germline, CDR1 is LNHDA and CDR2 is SQIVND (reference sequence).

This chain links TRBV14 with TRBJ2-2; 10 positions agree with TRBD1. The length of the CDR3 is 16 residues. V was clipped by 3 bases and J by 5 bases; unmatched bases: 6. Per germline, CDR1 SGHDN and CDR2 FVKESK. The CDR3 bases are TGTGCCAGCAGCCAGCCGGGACAGGGGAGGACCGGGGAGCTGTTTTTT. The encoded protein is CASSQPGQGRTGELFF.

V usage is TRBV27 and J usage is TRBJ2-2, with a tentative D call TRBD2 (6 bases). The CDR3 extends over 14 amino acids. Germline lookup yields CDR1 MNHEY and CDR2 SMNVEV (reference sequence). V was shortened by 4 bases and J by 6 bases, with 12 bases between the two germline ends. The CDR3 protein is CASSWDSEPGELFF. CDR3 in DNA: TGTGCCAGCAGTTGGGACTCTGAACCCGGGGAGCTGTTTTTT.

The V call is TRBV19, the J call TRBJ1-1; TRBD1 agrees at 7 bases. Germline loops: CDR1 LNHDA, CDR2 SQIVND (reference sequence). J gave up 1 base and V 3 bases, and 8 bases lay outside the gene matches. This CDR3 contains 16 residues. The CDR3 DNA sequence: TGTGCCAGTAGTATTTTAGCCGGGACAGCGAACACTGAAGCTTTCTTT. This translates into CASSILAGTANTEAFF.

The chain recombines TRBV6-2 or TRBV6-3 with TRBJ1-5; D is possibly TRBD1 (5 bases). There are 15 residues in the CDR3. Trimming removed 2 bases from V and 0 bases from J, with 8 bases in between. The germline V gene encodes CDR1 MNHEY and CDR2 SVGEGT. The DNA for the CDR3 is TGTGCCAGCAGTTACGCAGGGAATAGCAATCAGCCCCAGCATTTT. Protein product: CASSYAGNSNQPQHF.

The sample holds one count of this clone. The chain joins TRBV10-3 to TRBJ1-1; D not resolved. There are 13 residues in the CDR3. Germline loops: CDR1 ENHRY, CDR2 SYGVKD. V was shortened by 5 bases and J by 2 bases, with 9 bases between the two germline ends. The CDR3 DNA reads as TGTGCCATCAGTAAGGACTCAAACACTGAAGCTTTCTTT. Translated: CAISKDSNTEAFF.